This paragraph reports one T cell receptor beta chain. The antigen remains unidentified. CFSE-labeled sorted T cells met regulatory or mature dendritic cells for roughly 5 days. TCRdb's table, derived via immunoSEQ multiplex PCR, lists solely in-frame clones and lacks some. The repertoire holds about 12,000 clones, with about 70% as singletons. The sample originates from a study of regulatory dendritic cells for organ transplantation. The sequencing input was naive CD4+ T cells from blood cultured with regulatory dendritic cells. Subset of the sample: CD45RA+ naive T cells. The clonotype comes from a human donor in good health.

CDR3 bases: TGTGCCATCAGGGACGGGACAGGAAGCTACGAGCAGTACTTC. It encodes CAIRDGTGSYEQYF. The gene calls are TRBV10-3 and TRBJ2-5, with 8 bases that match TRBD1. The DNA end favors TRBJ2-7, so the J call may be wrong. Germline CDR1 is ENHRY and CDR2 is SYGVKD. The CDR3 consists of 14 residues.